Listed below are T cell receptor beta chains from one sample, sequenced in a study of T cell responses to AZD1222 COVID-19 vaccine. Clones were sequenced by immunoSEQ multiplex PCR, and TCRdb holds only the in-frame ones, with some missing. The table includes 150,000 to 200,000 clones, more than 70% detected once. The specimen comprised peripheral blood, sampled 28 days after the second AZD1222 dose. Source of these receptors: an adult who received the AZD1222 COVID-19 vaccine. The CDR3 runs from the conserved cysteine through the conserved F or W. Fields, in order: V gene, J gene, D gene, CDR3 length, clone size, CDR3 DNA, CDR3 protein. D genes are given only for firm matches. Rows may omit the clone size; those that give it use once, few, many or a size class.

V gene: TRBV6-6
J gene: TRBJ2-7
D gene: -
CDR3 length: 15
clone size: -
CDR3 DNA: TGTGCCAGCAGTTACCCACTCGGGGGTCAGTACGAGCAGTACTTC
CDR3 protein: CASSYPLGGQYEQYF

V gene: TRBV28
J gene: TRBJ2-5
D gene: -
CDR3 length: 12
clone size: -
CDR3 DNA: TGTGCCGCGGGGGGCAGGGGGGAGACCCAGTACTTC
CDR3 protein: CAAGGRGETQYF

V gene: TRBV4-2
J gene: TRBJ1-4
D gene: -
CDR3 length: 16
clone size: -
CDR3 DNA: TGTGCCAGCAGCCAAGTAGCTTCAGTACAAAATGAAAAACTGTTTTTT
CDR3 protein: CASSQVASVQNEKLFF

V gene: TRBV5-5
J gene: TRBJ2-5
D gene: -
CDR3 length: 16
clone size: -
CDR3 DNA: TGTGCCAGCAGCTGGGGAAACCGGGATACTAAAGAGACCCAGTACTTC
CDR3 protein: CASSWGNRDTKETQYF

V gene: TRBV30
J gene: TRBJ1-4
D gene: TRBD1
CDR3 length: 15
clone size: once
CDR3 DNA: TGTGCCTGGACCCAAGGGACAGGAGGAAATGAAAAACTGTTTTTT
CDR3 protein: CAWTQGTGGNEKLFF

V gene: TRBV27
J gene: TRBJ2-7
D gene: TRBD2
CDR3 length: 15
clone size: few
CDR3 DNA: TGTGCCAGCAGTTCTCGGGGGGGGACTCCTAGGGAGCAGTACTTC
CDR3 protein: CASSSRGGTPREQYF

V gene: TRBV6-6
J gene: TRBJ2-3
D gene: TRBD1
CDR3 length: 16
clone size: -
CDR3 DNA: TGTGCCAGCAGTAGGGACAGGGTGATTAGCACAGATACGCAGTATTTT
CDR3 protein: CASSRDRVISTDTQYF

V gene: TRBV6-5
J gene: TRBJ2-1
D gene: -
CDR3 length: 11
clone size: once
CDR3 DNA: TGTGCCAGCAAGGGGCAAAATGAGCAGTTCTTC
CDR3 protein: CASKGQNEQFF

V gene: TRBV5-4
J gene: TRBJ2-5
D gene: -
CDR3 length: 16
clone size: -
CDR3 DNA: TGTGCCAGCAGCGGAGGGGGGACCTCGGCGGGGGAGACCCAGTACTTC
CDR3 protein: CASSGGGTSAGETQYF

V gene: TRBV5-8
J gene: TRBJ2-2
D gene: -
CDR3 length: 15
clone size: few
CDR3 DNA: TGTGCCAGCAGCATCGGGACACTGAACACCGGGGAGCTGTTTTTT
CDR3 protein: CASSIGTLNTGELFF

V gene: TRBV5-1
J gene: TRBJ2-2
D gene: TRBD2
CDR3 length: 17
clone size: -
CDR3 DNA: TGCGCCAGCAGCTTTGGCTTGACTAGCGGGAGCGCCGGGGAGCTGTTTTTT
CDR3 protein: CASSFGLTSGSAGELFF

V gene: TRBV6-5
J gene: TRBJ2-1
D gene: TRBD2
CDR3 length: 13
clone size: -
CDR3 DNA: TGTGCCAGCAGTACAGGACTAGGCAGTGAGCAGTTCTTC
CDR3 protein: CASSTGLGSEQFF

V gene: TRBV27
J gene: TRBJ2-7
D gene: -
CDR3 length: 13
clone size: once
CDR3 DNA: TGTGCCAGCGGCAGCTTCGCTACCTACGAGCAGTACTTC
CDR3 protein: CASGSFATYEQYF

V gene: TRBV18
J gene: TRBJ2-2
D gene: TRBD2
CDR3 length: 15
clone size: -
CDR3 DNA: TGTGCCAGCTCACCGGTGACTAGCGGCACCGGGGAGCTGTTTTTT
CDR3 protein: CASSPVTSGTGELFF

V gene: TRBV7-2
J gene: TRBJ1-6
D gene: -
CDR3 length: 16
clone size: -
CDR3 DNA: TGTGCCAGCAGCCTCGTCGGGGGCGGGAGGGATTCACCCCTCCACTTT
CDR3 protein: CASSLVGGGRDSPLHF

V gene: TRBV10-3
J gene: TRBJ1-5
D gene: TRBD1
CDR3 length: 15
clone size: -
CDR3 DNA: TGTGCCATCAGTGAGTCGACAGGGGGTGGGCAGCCCCAGCATTTT
CDR3 protein: CAISESTGGGQPQHF

V gene: TRBV5-1
J gene: TRBJ2-2
D gene: -
CDR3 length: 12
clone size: -
CDR3 DNA: TGCGCCAGCAGCTCATACACCGGGGAGCTGTTTTTT
CDR3 protein: CASSSYTGELFF

V gene: TRBV15
J gene: TRBJ1-4
D gene: -
CDR3 length: 17
clone size: -
CDR3 DNA: TGTGCCACCAGCAGAGTAAAAGGGGCAGGGACTAATGAAAAACTGTTTTTT
CDR3 protein: CATSRVKGAGTNEKLFF

V gene: TRBV19
J gene: TRBJ2-7
D gene: -
CDR3 length: 15
clone size: -
CDR3 DNA: TGTGCCAGTAGTAACCCAGGGGCAAGCTCCTACGAGCAGTACTTC
CDR3 protein: CASSNPGASSYEQYF

V gene: TRBV28
J gene: TRBJ2-7
D gene: -
CDR3 length: 16
clone size: -
CDR3 DNA: TGTGCCAGCAGTACAGGATGGGCTGGGGGTTACTACGAGCAGTACTTC
CDR3 protein: CASSTGWAGGYYEQYF

V gene: TRBV7-2
J gene: TRBJ2-3
D gene: TRBD2
CDR3 length: 15
clone size: once
CDR3 DNA: TGTGCCAGCAAACCTAGCGGGATTAGCACAGATACGCAGTATTTT
CDR3 protein: CASKPSGISTDTQYF

V gene: TRBV21-1
J gene: TRBJ2-1
D gene: -
CDR3 length: 14
clone size: -
CDR3 DNA: TGTGCCAGCAGCAAACGGAATCTCCACAATGAGCAGTTCTTC
CDR3 protein: CASSKRNLHNEQFF

V gene: TRBV28
J gene: TRBJ2-7
D gene: -
CDR3 length: 15
clone size: -
CDR3 DNA: TGTGCCAGCAGCTCCGGGGGGCCTGATACCTACGAGCAGTACTTC
CDR3 protein: CASSSGGPDTYEQYF

V gene: TRBV9
J gene: TRBJ2-1
D gene: -
CDR3 length: 13
clone size: -
CDR3 DNA: TGTGCCAGCAGCGTAGTACTAGATGATGAGCAGTTCTTC
CDR3 protein: CASSVVLDDEQFF

V gene: TRBV5-4
J gene: TRBJ2-5
D gene: TRBD1
CDR3 length: 14
clone size: once
CDR3 DNA: TGTGCCAGCAGCTTGAACAGGGGGCAAGAGACCCAGTACTTC
CDR3 protein: CASSLNRGQETQYF

V gene: TRBV30
J gene: TRBJ2-6
D gene: TRBD2
CDR3 length: 16
clone size: -
CDR3 DNA: TGTGCCTGGAGTTCGGGGGGTGCGCCCCTGGCCAACGTCCTGACTTTC
CDR3 protein: CAWSSGGAPLANVLTF

V gene: TRBV24-1
J gene: TRBJ1-1
D gene: -
CDR3 length: 12
clone size: -
CDR3 DNA: TGTGCCACCAGTGATTTTCAGGGCTCGGCTTTCTTT
CDR3 protein: CATSDFQGSAFF

V gene: TRBV7-6
J gene: TRBJ2-1
D gene: -
CDR3 length: 13
clone size: -
CDR3 DNA: TGTGCCAGCAGCTCCGGACAGTACAATGAGCAGTTCTTC
CDR3 protein: CASSSGQYNEQFF

V gene: TRBV9
J gene: TRBJ2-7
D gene: -
CDR3 length: 14
clone size: -
CDR3 DNA: TGTGCCAGCAGCTATGGAGGTAGCTCCTACGAGCAGTACTTC
CDR3 protein: CASSYGGSSYEQYF

V gene: TRBV9
J gene: TRBJ2-7
D gene: -
CDR3 length: 15
clone size: -
CDR3 DNA: TGTGCCAGCAGCGTAAGCGGCAGGGAGCCCTACGAGCAGTACTTC
CDR3 protein: CASSVSGREPYEQYF

V gene: TRBV27
J gene: TRBJ2-3
D gene: TRBD2
CDR3 length: 15
clone size: -
CDR3 DNA: TGTGCCAGCAGTTCCTGGGAGGGAGGCGCAGATACGCAGTATTTT
CDR3 protein: CASSSWEGGADTQYF

V gene: TRBV3-1/TRBV3-2
J gene: TRBJ1-2
D gene: -
CDR3 length: 12
clone size: -
CDR3 DNA: TGTGCCAGCAGCCGATCAATTTATGGCTACACCTTC
CDR3 protein: CASSRSIYGYTF

V gene: TRBV14
J gene: TRBJ1-2
D gene: -
CDR3 length: 13
clone size: few
CDR3 DNA: TGTGCCAGCAGCCAAGATCTGATCTATGGCTACACCTTC
CDR3 protein: CASSQDLIYGYTF

V gene: TRBV21-1
J gene: TRBJ2-7
D gene: -
CDR3 length: 13
clone size: -
CDR3 DNA: TGTGCCAGCAGCAGTGCAGGACTCTACGAGCAGTACTTC
CDR3 protein: CASSSAGLYEQYF

V gene: TRBV11-1
J gene: TRBJ2-1
D gene: -
CDR3 length: 15
clone size: -
CDR3 DNA: TGTGCCAGCAGCGGCGGGGAACCTAAGGGGAATGAGCAGTTCTTC
CDR3 protein: CASSGGEPKGNEQFF

V gene: TRBV5-8
J gene: TRBJ2-7
D gene: -
CDR3 length: 12
clone size: -
CDR3 DNA: TGTGCCAGCAGCTCTGGACTCTACGAGCAGTACTTC
CDR3 protein: CASSSGLYEQYF

V gene: TRBV4-3
J gene: TRBJ1-1
D gene: TRBD1
CDR3 length: 15
clone size: -
CDR3 DNA: TGCGCCAGCAGCCAGGGGACAGGGGTGAACACTGAAGCTTTCTTT
CDR3 protein: CASSQGTGVNTEAFF

V gene: TRBV9
J gene: TRBJ2-3
D gene: TRBD2
CDR3 length: 17
clone size: -
CDR3 DNA: TGTGCCAGCAGCGTCGGCATCATTGCGGGAGTGGGGGATACGCAGTATTTT
CDR3 protein: CASSVGIIAGVGDTQYF

V gene: TRBV25-1
J gene: TRBJ2-5
D gene: TRBD1
CDR3 length: 14
clone size: -
CDR3 DNA: TGTGCCAGCAGTCCGAGGACAGGGACAGAGACCCAGTACTTC
CDR3 protein: CASSPRTGTETQYF

V gene: TRBV6-5
J gene: TRBJ2-7
D gene: -
CDR3 length: 15
clone size: -
CDR3 DNA: TGTGCCAGCAGTTACTCGAAACGGGATTCCTACGAGCAGTACTTC
CDR3 protein: CASSYSKRDSYEQYF

V gene: TRBV3-1/TRBV3-2
J gene: TRBJ2-5
D gene: TRBD2
CDR3 length: 15
clone size: -
CDR3 DNA: TGTGCCAGCAGCCAAGTGACTAGCGGGAGCCAGACCCAGTACTTC
CDR3 protein: CASSQVTSGSQTQYF

V gene: TRBV5-4
J gene: TRBJ2-1
D gene: -
CDR3 length: 11
clone size: -
CDR3 DNA: TGTGCCAGCAGGGATTTGAATGAGCAGTTCTTC
CDR3 protein: CASRDLNEQFF

V gene: TRBV27
J gene: TRBJ2-7
D gene: -
CDR3 length: 14
clone size: few
CDR3 DNA: TGTGCCAGCAGTGTCCGAAGAGCTAGCTACGAGCAGTACTTC
CDR3 protein: CASSVRRASYEQYF